This paragraph reports one T cell receptor (beta chain). Its antigen is still unknown. The input lacks base qualities; no much larger clone sits a single base away. V ends up 4 bases short and J 6 bases short, with an unmatched junction base count of 8. The CDR3 spans 16 residues, from the cysteine through the phenylalanine. The retained sequence is limited to the CDR3, 48 bases, with the frame set at the first base. Taken from the germline V gene, the CDR1 and CDR2 loops are SGHTA and FQGNSA. The data originate from a study of T cell responses to AZD1222 COVID-19 vaccine (dated by TCRdb to about 2021). General notes on the study: AZD1222 recipients given second doses at about 4 weeks or at about 12 weeks were pooled, since spike-specific TCR depth and breadth were not found to differ between the two schedules. Trial participants were enrolled into age subgroups of 18-55, 56-69 and 70-plus years, which contained around 150, 29 and 61 TCR-sequenced participants, respectively. TCR sequencing was performed for 230 to 250 trial participants, of whom 207 were given two doses of AZD1222 and about 25 were given two doses of MenACWY control vaccine.

The CDR3 regions of human TCRbeta chains were analyzed by immunosequencing. The study's processing was this. Repertoire TCRs were matched against a reference library of SARS-CoV-2-specific TCRs generated with the MIRA antigen-specificity platform. Breadth meant the fraction of unique TCRs that were SARS-CoV-2-associated, whereas depth meant the fraction of total T cells that were SARS-CoV-2-associated. Using the MIRA data, every spike-specific TCR was mapped to the spike region that the TCR reacted to and assigned to either a CD4 or a CD8 class. Log10-transformed breadth and depth values were compared by one-way ANOVA with Sidak's multiple comparisons tests. The table comes from immuneACCESS by way of TCRdb, which keeps in-frame sequences with V and J called. Part of the clones is missing from these tables; in studies checked, under half for an unresolved V gene and the rest for unknown reasons. The DNA gave D and trimming, while V, J and clone size come from that table. The sample table shows 150,000 to 200,000 clones, and approximately 92% are seen once. Together, the top ten hold 1% to 1.5% of the sample.

General findings and caveats noted by the study authors: No day 14 peak-response samples were available, so repertoires were characterized only after the peak T cell response. Vaccine-associated CD4 TCRs spanned the whole spike protein, with dominant responses in regions 160-218 and 743-854. After two AZD1222 doses, spike-specific TCR breadth and depth were significantly higher than at day 0 and than in MenACWY recipients. Conclusions about previously exposed vaccinees were limited because only a handful of AZD1222 recipients were SARS-CoV-2 seropositive at baseline. In the small 56-69-year group, the increase in depth fell short of significance, most likely because of low power. Nearly half of unique spike-specific TCRs reportedly recognized epitopes outside regions mutated in the B.1.351 and B.1.1.7 variants. Participants were mostly white British and included more females than males, and it was suggested by the authors that clonal diversity may have been underestimated.

The sample's time point, from its label and the paper: baseline before first vaccination. Samples from vaccinated people were obtained from the UK trials COV001 and COV002, which included a single-blind randomized controlled phase 2/3 trial of AZD1222 (ChAdOx1 nCoV-19) in healthy adults. For TCRbeta chain sequencing, PBMC samples were collected from trial participants at day 0 and at day 28 after the second dose. The sequences come from peripheral blood, collected on day 0 of AZD1222 vaccination. The rearrangement combines TRBV7-2 with TRBJ2-3; 12 middle bases align to TRBD2. The source of this sequence is an adult in good health. The sequenced DNA: TGTGCCAGCAGCTCCACCTTTACTAGCGGGGGGGATACGCAGTATTTT. It translates as CASSSTFTSGGDTQYF. Reference TRBV7-2 and TRBJ2-3 proteins supply the regions before and after the CDR3; the full variable domain is: GAGVSQSPSNKVTEKGKDVELRCDPISGHTALYWYRQSLGQGLEFLIYFQGNSAPDKSGLPSDRFSAERTGGSVSTLTIQRTQQEDSAVYLCASSSTFTSGGDTQYFGPGTRLTVL.